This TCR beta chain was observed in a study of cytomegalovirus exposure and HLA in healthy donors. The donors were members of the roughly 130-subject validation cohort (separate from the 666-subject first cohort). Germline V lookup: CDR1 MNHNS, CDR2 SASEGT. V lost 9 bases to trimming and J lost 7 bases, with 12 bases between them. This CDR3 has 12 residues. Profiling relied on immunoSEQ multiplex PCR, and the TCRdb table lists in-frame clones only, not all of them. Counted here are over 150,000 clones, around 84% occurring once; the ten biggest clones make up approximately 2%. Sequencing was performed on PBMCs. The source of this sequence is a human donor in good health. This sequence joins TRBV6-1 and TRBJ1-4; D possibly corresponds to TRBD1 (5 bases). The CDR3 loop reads CARPGEVEKLFF. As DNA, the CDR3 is TGTGCCAGACCGGGGGAGGTTGAAAAACTGTTTTTT.